This T cell receptor (beta chain) appears in the sequencing data of a study of blood T cell repertoires in COVID-19. Whole-study context: The United States, Italy and Spain supplied acute and convalescent COVID-19 samples. The analysed material was cDNA or gDNA that came from T cells, B-cell-depleted T cells, or PBMCs.

Profiled with immunoSEQ multiplex PCR; TCRdb holds only in-frame clones, not every one. The table includes around 250,000 clones, around 87% detected once. Seattle participants joined during active infection and were tracked over time. CDR1 is KGHSH and CDR2 is LQKENI in the germline V gene. The CDR3 covers 15 residues. The ends lost 2 bases at V and 4 bases at J; junction bases unmatched: 7. The specimen was peripheral blood. This TCR was sampled from an older woman with COVID-19, enrolled during active disease. The rearrangement joins TRBV18 to TRBJ1-1, with TRBD1 identical over 7 bases. In nucleotides, the CDR3 is TGTGCCAGCTCACCAGCATTTCAGGGGGGCACTGAAGCTTTCTTT. Protein product: CASSPAFQGGTEAFF.